This T cell receptor (beta chain) was sequenced during a study of blood T cell repertoires in COVID-19. The overall study: Samples came from the United States, Italy and Spain, spanning acute and convalescent COVID-19. PBMCs, B-cell-depleted T cells, or T cells provided the cDNA or gDNA that made up the material.

Germline V gene lookup returns CDR1 SQVTM and CDR2 ANQGSEA. The CDR3 runs to 13 residues. The ends were cut back, 6 bases at V and 3 bases at J, with 14 bases in the middle. Authors' methods: Reference gene primer amplification gave estimated nucleated cell counts. Measured with immunoSEQ multiplex PCR; TCRdb has only the in-frame clones, and not every one. The V and J calls and clone size were taken over from that table, and D and trimming were inferred from the DNA. The table has 90,000 to 130,000 clones, 80% to 85% seen once; the top ten hold less than 8%. V usage is TRBV29-1 and J usage is TRBJ1-2; perhaps TRBD1 as D (6 bases). This receptor was identified in a man aged 65 to 79 with acute or convalescent COVID-19. Sequencing input: peripheral blood. CDR3 in amino acids: CSVGQGGHYGYTF. The CDR3 DNA is TGCAGCGTCGGGCAAGGGGGTCACTATGGCTACACCTTC. Full variable domain (rest looked up from reference TRBV29-1 and TRBJ1-2): SAVISQKPSRDICQRGTSLTIQCQVDSQVTMMFWYRQQPGQSLTLIATANQGSEATYESGFVIDKFPISRPNLTFSTLTVSNMSPEDSSIYLCSVGQGGHYGYTFGSGTRLTVV.